Given below is one TCR beta chain in context. The antigen is not known. The sample originates from a study of cytomegalovirus exposure and HLA in healthy donors. Findings and limits, study-wide: In an earlier analysis, most TCR beta V segments were productive about 87% or about 30% of the time. Reported findings show TCR beta sequences accurately forecast HLA-A and HLA-B alleles in most subjects.

Germline trimming cut 3 bases from V and 7 bases from J; bases unmatched to any gene: 4. CDR1 and CDR2 (germline): MNHEY, SVGAGI. This CDR3 region has 13 residues. This PCR relied on a set of 60 Vbeta primers and 13 Jbeta primers. Method: immunoSEQ multiplex PCR; TCRdb's copy keeps in-frame clones and lacks some. The data show approximately 130,000 clones, approximately 83% seen once. The chain is built from TRBV6-5 and TRBJ2-7, with 9 bases lining up with TRBD2. Specimen: PBMCs. The TCR originated in a girl aged 2 to 9 in good health and CMV-seronegative. CDR3 sequence: CASSYSGSREQYF. In DNA, the CDR3 is TGTGCCAGCAGTTATAGCGGGAGTAGGGAGCAGTACTTC.